This is a list of T cell receptor beta chains from one sample in a study of T cell repertoires in cytomegalovirus infection. The antigens these receptors bind are not known. TCRdb reprocessed the reads via MiXCR and lists one record per CDR3 protein. The sample lists 800,000 to 950,000 distinct CDR3 sequences; approximately 32% were seen once. The sequenced sample was cultured CD8+ T cells from PBMCs, obtained from culture after CMV antigen stimulation. Receptors were obtained from a human donor in good health (CMV status not recorded). Some clones in this sample may be carry-over from other donors' samples. Each CDR3 is given with its conserved first and last residue. D genes are given only for firm matches. Clone size is given for some rows only: seen once, a few or many times, or a class if the clone is expanded.

clone_size: few
v_call: TRBV5-1
d_call: TRBD1
j_call: TRBJ1-3
cdr3_aa: CASSLTTGAPHSLDPGNTIYF
cdr3_nt: TGCGCCAGCAGCTTGACGACAGGGGCCCCCCACAGTTTGGATCCTGGAAACACCATATATTTT

clone_size: NA
v_call: TRBV20-1
d_call: NA
j_call: TRBJ1-5
cdr3_aa: CSASRGRGLGQPQHF
cdr3_nt: TGCAGTGCTAGCCGGGGCAGGGGACTTGGTCAGCCCCAGCATTTT

clone_size: NA
v_call: TRBV7-2
d_call: NA
j_call: TRBJ2-7
cdr3_aa: CASSKSPTSRTVGEQYF
cdr3_nt: TGTGCCAGCAGCAAATCCCCGACCAGCCGGACGGTCGGAGAGCAGTACTTC

clone_size: many
v_call: TRBV7-2
d_call: NA
j_call: TRBJ2-3
cdr3_aa: CASSSGSKGRTDYRDTQYF
cdr3_nt: TGTGCCAGCAGCTCGGGGAGCAAGGGCCGAACCGATTACAGAGATACGCAGTATTTT

clone_size: NA
v_call: TRBV7-8
d_call: NA
j_call: TRBJ2-5
cdr3_aa: CASSLRLNSQETQYF
cdr3_nt: TGTGCCAGCAGCTTAAGGTTGAACAGCCAAGAGACCCAGTACTTC

clone_size: NA
v_call: TRBV7-6
d_call: NA
j_call: TRBJ2-5
cdr3_aa: CASRSGTLETQYF
cdr3_nt: TGTGCCAGCAGGTCCGGGACGCTAGAGACCCAGTACTTC

clone_size: NA
v_call: TRBV24-1
d_call: NA
j_call: TRBJ1-6
cdr3_aa: CASQARGYGSPLHF
cdr3_nt: TGTGCCTCTCAGGCTCGGGGTTACGGATCACCCCTCCACTTT

clone_size: NA
v_call: TRBV5-6
d_call: TRBD1
j_call: TRBJ2-3
cdr3_aa: CASRPQGASTDTQYF
cdr3_nt: TGTGCCAGCAGGCCTCAGGGGGCTAGCACAGATACGCAGTATTTT

clone_size: few
v_call: TRBV5-6
d_call: NA
j_call: TRBJ2-2
cdr3_aa: CASINGLMNTGELFF
cdr3_nt: TGTGCCAGCATCAACGGATTAATGAACACCGGGGAGCTGTTTTTT

clone_size: few
v_call: TRBV7-9
d_call: NA
j_call: TRBJ1-1
cdr3_aa: CASSLVDRSEAFF
cdr3_nt: TGTGCCAGCAGCTTAGTCGACAGATCTGAAGCTTTCTTT

clone_size: NA
v_call: TRBV27
d_call: NA
j_call: TRBJ1-1
cdr3_aa: CANSVRGNTEAFF
cdr3_nt: TGTGCCAACAGTGTACGGGGGAACACTGAAGCTTTCTTT

clone_size: NA
v_call: TRBV10-3
d_call: NA
j_call: TRBJ1-2
cdr3_aa: CAISDSRAYGYTF
cdr3_nt: TGTGCCATCAGTGACTCCCGGGCGTATGGCTACACCTTC

clone_size: few
v_call: TRBV10-3
d_call: NA
j_call: TRBJ1-1
cdr3_aa: CATRDSINMNTEAFF
cdr3_nt: TGTGCCACTCGAGACAGTATAAACATGAACACTGAAGCTTTCTTT

clone_size: NA
v_call: TRBV20-1
d_call: TRBD2
j_call: TRBJ2-5
cdr3_aa: CSARGQWVAGAKETQYF
cdr3_nt: TGCAGTGCTAGAGGCCAGTGGGTAGCGGGGGCCAAAGAGACCCAGTACTTC

clone_size: few
v_call: TRBV7-8
d_call: NA
j_call: TRBJ1-6
cdr3_aa: CASSLGGGPYSPLHF
cdr3_nt: TGTGCCAGCAGCTTAGGCGGGGGGCCGTATTCACCCCTCCACTTT

clone_size: NA
v_call: TRBV4-2
d_call: TRBD1
j_call: TRBJ2-7
cdr3_aa: CASSQDRDSLYEQYF
cdr3_nt: TGTGCCAGCAGCCAAGACCGGGACAGCCTCTACGAGCAGTACTTC

clone_size: NA
v_call: TRBV7-6
d_call: TRBD1
j_call: TRBJ2-2
cdr3_aa: CASSFRTGGRTGELFF
cdr3_nt: TGTGCCAGCAGCTTCAGGACAGGGGGCAGGACCGGGGAGCTGTTTTTT

clone_size: few
v_call: TRBV7-9
d_call: NA
j_call: TRBJ2-1
cdr3_aa: CASSLEEGGTFDNEQFF
cdr3_nt: TGTGCCAGCAGCTTAGAGGAAGGGGGGACCTTCGACAATGAGCAGTTCTTC

clone_size: NA
v_call: TRBV6-5
d_call: NA
j_call: TRBJ1-2
cdr3_aa: CASSYSGWGALNYGYTF
cdr3_nt: TGTGCCAGCAGTTACTCCGGTTGGGGGGCCCTTAACTATGGCTACACCTTC

clone_size: few
v_call: TRBV6-1
d_call: NA
j_call: TRBJ2-7
cdr3_aa: CASSEAQGQAPYEQYF
cdr3_nt: TGTGCCAGCAGTGAAGCGCAGGGGCAGGCCCCCTACGAGCAGTACTTC

clone_size: few
v_call: TRBV6-1
d_call: NA
j_call: TRBJ1-5
cdr3_aa: CASSEYWDPYSNQPQHF
cdr3_nt: TGTGCCAGCAGTGAATACTGGGACCCGTATAGCAATCAGCCCCAGCATTTT

clone_size: NA
v_call: TRBV27
d_call: NA
j_call: TRBJ1-2
cdr3_aa: CASSLLPQSLYGYTF
cdr3_nt: TGTGCCAGCAGTTTGCTCCCCCAAAGCCTCTATGGCTACACCTTC

clone_size: few
v_call: TRBV27
d_call: TRBD1
j_call: TRBJ1-5
cdr3_aa: CASSLSRRQGMGNQPQHF
cdr3_nt: TGTGCCAGCAGTTTATCCCGACGACAGGGTATGGGCAATCAGCCCCAGCATTTT

clone_size: NA
v_call: TRBV10-3
d_call: NA
j_call: TRBJ1-1
cdr3_aa: CAISEGPNTEAFF
cdr3_nt: TGTGCCATCAGTGAGGGGCCTAACACTGAAGCTTTCTTT

clone_size: many
v_call: TRBV7-9
d_call: NA
j_call: TRBJ1-1
cdr3_aa: CASSLVIWDGVITEAFF
cdr3_nt: TGTGCCAGCAGCTTAGTCATCTGGGACGGCGTCATCACTGAAGCTTTCTTT

clone_size: NA
v_call: TRBV20-1
d_call: NA
j_call: TRBJ2-2
cdr3_aa: CSARDWDLGGELFF
cdr3_nt: TGCAGTGCTAGAGATTGGGATTTGGGCGGGGAGCTGTTTTTT

clone_size: NA
v_call: TRBV6-5
d_call: NA
j_call: TRBJ2-7
cdr3_aa: CASSYFGDKNYEQYF
cdr3_nt: TGTGCCAGCAGTTACTTTGGGGACAAAAACTACGAGCAGTACTTC

clone_size: NA
v_call: TRBV2
d_call: NA
j_call: TRBJ1-1
cdr3_aa: CASSGVGVRRTEAFF
cdr3_nt: TGTGCCAGCAGTGGCGTGGGGGTGAGAAGGACTGAAGCTTTCTTT

clone_size: NA
v_call: TRBV28
d_call: NA
j_call: TRBJ2-2
cdr3_aa: CASSGETKITGELFF
cdr3_nt: TGTGCCAGCAGTGGGGAAACCAAAATCACCGGGGAGCTGTTTTTT

clone_size: few
v_call: TRBV11-2
d_call: NA
j_call: TRBJ1-3
cdr3_aa: CASSLDQRIYSGNTIYF
cdr3_nt: TGTGCCAGCAGCTTAGATCAACGGATTTACTCTGGAAACACCATATATTTT

clone_size: few
v_call: TRBV29-1
d_call: NA
j_call: TRBJ2-6
cdr3_aa: CSVVARGYSGANVLTF
cdr3_nt: TGCAGCGTTGTGGCAAGGGGATACTCTGGGGCCAACGTCCTGACTTTC

clone_size: NA
v_call: TRBV7-9
d_call: NA
j_call: TRBJ1-3
cdr3_aa: CASSLVPDLGNTIYF
cdr3_nt: TGTGCCAGCAGCTTAGTTCCGGATCTCGGAAACACCATATATTTT

clone_size: NA
v_call: TRBV5-6
d_call: TRBD2
j_call: TRBJ2-1
cdr3_aa: CASSTGLAVRNEQFF
cdr3_nt: TGTGCCAGCAGCACCGGACTAGCGGTTAGGAATGAGCAGTTCTTC

clone_size: few
v_call: TRBV6-1
d_call: NA
j_call: TRBJ2-3
cdr3_aa: CASGGTSTDTQYF
cdr3_nt: TGTGCCAGCGGGGGGACTAGCACAGATACGCAGTATTTT

clone_size: NA
v_call: TRBV19
d_call: NA
j_call: TRBJ2-1
cdr3_aa: CASSIDMYNEQFF
cdr3_nt: TGTGCCAGTAGTATAGATATGTACAATGAGCAGTTCTTC

clone_size: NA
v_call: TRBV7-6
d_call: NA
j_call: TRBJ2-2
cdr3_aa: CASSVRDTYTGELFF
cdr3_nt: TGTGCCAGCAGCGTTAGGGACACATACACCGGGGAGCTGTTTTTT

clone_size: NA
v_call: TRBV27
d_call: NA
j_call: TRBJ2-5
cdr3_aa: CASSRGFKETQYF
cdr3_nt: TGTGCCAGCAGCCGGGGGTTCAAAGAGACCCAGTACTTC

clone_size: few
v_call: TRBV5-5
d_call: NA
j_call: TRBJ2-2
cdr3_aa: CASIPGLSITGELFF
cdr3_nt: TGTGCCAGCATCCCTGGACTCTCAATCACCGGGGAGCTGTTTTTT

clone_size: few
v_call: TRBV11-2
d_call: NA
j_call: TRBJ1-5
cdr3_aa: CASSLSDSSNQPQHF
cdr3_nt: TGTGCCAGCAGCTTAAGCGACAGTAGCAATCAGCCCCAGCATTTT

clone_size: NA
v_call: TRBV12-3/TRBV12-4
d_call: TRBD2
j_call: TRBJ2-6
cdr3_aa: CASRNRGAGANVLTF
cdr3_nt: TGTGCCAGCAGGAATCGGGGGGCTGGGGCCAACGTCCTGACTTTC

clone_size: many
v_call: TRBV7-2
d_call: NA
j_call: TRBJ1-1
cdr3_aa: CASSLDRVEAFF
cdr3_nt: TGTGCCAGCAGCTTAGACAGGGTTGAAGCTTTCTTT

clone_size: few
v_call: TRBV7-2
d_call: NA
j_call: TRBJ2-3
cdr3_aa: CASSWNWGGNQSDTDTQYF
cdr3_nt: TGTGCCAGCAGCTGGAATTGGGGGGGCAATCAGTCCGACACAGATACGCAGTATTTT

clone_size: NA
v_call: TRBV19
d_call: NA
j_call: TRBJ1-1
cdr3_aa: CASSPWTTLNTEAFF
cdr3_nt: TGTGCCAGTAGTCCTTGGACAACGTTGAACACTGAAGCTTTCTTT

clone_size: many
v_call: TRBV12-3/TRBV12-4
d_call: NA
j_call: TRBJ2-3
cdr3_aa: CASSQGHPGPDTQYF
cdr3_nt: TGTGCCAGCAGCCAGGGACACCCCGGCCCAGATACGCAGTATTTT

clone_size: NA
v_call: TRBV27
d_call: TRBD1
j_call: TRBJ2-1
cdr3_aa: CASSPGTVNNEQFF
cdr3_nt: TGTGCCAGCAGCCCAGGGACAGTTAACAATGAGCAGTTCTTC

clone_size: few
v_call: TRBV7-6
d_call: TRBD1
j_call: TRBJ2-2
cdr3_aa: CASSLPDLGQGNTGELFF
cdr3_nt: TGTGCCAGCAGCTTACCGGACCTTGGACAGGGGAACACCGGGGAGCTGTTTTTT

clone_size: NA
v_call: TRBV24-1
d_call: NA
j_call: TRBJ2-1
cdr3_aa: CATSDNVDEQFF
cdr3_nt: TGTGCCACCAGTGATAATGTCGATGAGCAGTTCTTC

clone_size: few
v_call: TRBV7-9
d_call: NA
j_call: TRBJ2-5
cdr3_aa: CASSYRDSGTQYF
cdr3_nt: TGTGCCAGCAGCTACCGGGACTCCGGAACCCAGTACTTC

clone_size: few
v_call: TRBV19
d_call: NA
j_call: TRBJ1-1
cdr3_aa: CASSLDSFLNTEAFF
cdr3_nt: TGTGCCAGTAGTCTCGACTCCTTTTTGAACACTGAAGCTTTCTTT

clone_size: NA
v_call: TRBV18
d_call: NA
j_call: TRBJ2-5
cdr3_aa: CASSPLSGANPLQETQYF
cdr3_nt: TGTGCCAGCTCACCTCTAAGTGGGGCCAACCCCCTCCAAGAGACCCAGTACTTC

clone_size: NA
v_call: TRBV7-9
d_call: TRBD1
j_call: TRBJ1-3
cdr3_aa: CASSGQGSSGNTIYF
cdr3_nt: TGTGCCAGCAGCGGACAGGGATCCTCTGGAAACACCATATATTTT

clone_size: once
v_call: TRBV24-1
d_call: NA
j_call: TRBJ2-5
cdr3_aa: CATSDFNTGGQETQYF
cdr3_nt: TGTGCCACCAGTGATTTCAACACAGGCGGACAAGAGACCCAGTACTTC

clone_size: NA
v_call: TRBV27
d_call: NA
j_call: TRBJ1-2
cdr3_aa: CASSFLGEGYGYTF
cdr3_nt: TGTGCCAGCAGTTTCCTAGGGGAGGGCTATGGCTACACCTTC

clone_size: many
v_call: TRBV7-6
d_call: TRBD1
j_call: TRBJ2-7
cdr3_aa: CASSHSGQGDPYEQYF
cdr3_nt: TGTGCCAGCAGCCATAGCGGACAGGGGGACCCCTACGAGCAGTACTTC

clone_size: NA
v_call: TRBV7-9
d_call: NA
j_call: TRBJ1-3
cdr3_aa: CASSLAQLDSGNTIYF
cdr3_nt: TGTGCCAGCAGCTTAGCTCAGCTGGACTCTGGAAACACCATATATTTT

clone_size: many
v_call: TRBV11-2
d_call: NA
j_call: TRBJ2-2
cdr3_aa: CASIQGTGELFF
cdr3_nt: TGTGCCAGCATCCAAGGCACCGGGGAGCTGTTTTTT

clone_size: NA
v_call: TRBV29-1
d_call: NA
j_call: TRBJ1-2
cdr3_aa: CSVYTPGTDGLYGYTF
cdr3_nt: TGCAGCGTTTACACCCCCGGGACCGATGGATTGTATGGCTACACCTTC

clone_size: few
v_call: TRBV7-6
d_call: NA
j_call: TRBJ2-3
cdr3_aa: CASSLVAGPTDTQYF
cdr3_nt: TGTGCCAGCAGCTTAGTTGCGGGGCCCACAGATACGCAGTATTTT

clone_size: NA
v_call: TRBV19
d_call: TRBD1
j_call: TRBJ1-2
cdr3_aa: CASTGRDSLINYGYTF
cdr3_nt: TGTGCCAGTACCGGCCGGGACAGCCTAATTAACTATGGCTACACCTTC

clone_size: many
v_call: TRBV6-1
d_call: TRBD2
j_call: TRBJ2-5
cdr3_aa: CASSEEDSGGAGETQYF
cdr3_nt: TGTGCCAGCAGTGAAGAGGATAGCGGGGGGGCTGGGGAGACCCAGTACTTC